This T cell receptor beta chain was profiled in a study of radiation and T cells in renal cell carcinoma. Study findings and constraints: Top tumor clonotypes rose in blood 2 weeks post-radiation, then contracted.

A word on this clone: The antigen is undetermined.

Time point: baseline pretreatment blood. As for treatment: 15 Gy SBRT to primary tumor, nephrectomy 4 weeks later. This table comes from immunoSEQ multiplex PCR, and its TCRdb copy is limited to in-frame clones, with some not included. The data show about 140,000 clones, approximately 87% seen once. The sequencing used blood, collected from a patient whose treatment included radiotherapy and nephrectomy. The origin of this receptor is a woman aged 50 to 65 with renal cell carcinoma.

The CDR3 DNA sequence: TGTGCCAGCAGCCCGGGACTAGCGGGAGTCAAAAACATTCAGTACTTC. Encoded protein: CASSPGLAGVKNIQYF. The chain couples TRBV25-1 to TRBJ2-4, with 14 bases fitting TRBD2. Germline V gene sequence: CDR1 MGHDK, CDR2 SYGVNS. With 6 bases clipped from V and 3 bases from J, the junction kept 4 bases outside the gene matches. The CDR3 has 16 amino acids.